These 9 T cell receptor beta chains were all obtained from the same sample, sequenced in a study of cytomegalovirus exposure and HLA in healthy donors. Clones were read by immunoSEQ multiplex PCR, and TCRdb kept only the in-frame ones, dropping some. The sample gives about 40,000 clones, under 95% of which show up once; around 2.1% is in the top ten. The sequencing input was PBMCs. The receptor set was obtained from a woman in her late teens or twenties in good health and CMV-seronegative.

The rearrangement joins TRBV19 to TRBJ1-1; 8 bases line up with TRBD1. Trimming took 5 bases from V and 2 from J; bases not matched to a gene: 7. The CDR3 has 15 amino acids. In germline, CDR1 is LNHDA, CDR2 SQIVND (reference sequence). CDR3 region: CASSGGQGINTEAFF. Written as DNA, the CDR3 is TGTGCCAGTAGTGGCGGACAGGGTATCAACACTGAAGCTTTCTTT.

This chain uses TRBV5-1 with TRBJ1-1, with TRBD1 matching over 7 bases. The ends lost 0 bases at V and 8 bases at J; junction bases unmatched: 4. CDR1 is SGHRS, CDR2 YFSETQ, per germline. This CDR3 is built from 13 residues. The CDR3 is CASSLETGLEAFF. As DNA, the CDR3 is TGCGCCAGCAGCTTGGAGACAGGGCTCGAAGCTTTCTTT.

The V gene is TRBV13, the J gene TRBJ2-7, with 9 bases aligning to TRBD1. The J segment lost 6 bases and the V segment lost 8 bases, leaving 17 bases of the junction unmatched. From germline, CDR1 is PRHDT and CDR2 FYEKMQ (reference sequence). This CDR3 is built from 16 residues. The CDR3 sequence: CASLRRDRVFSSEQYF. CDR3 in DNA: TGTGCCAGCTTACGCCGGGACAGGGTATTTAGCTCCGAGCAGTACTTC.

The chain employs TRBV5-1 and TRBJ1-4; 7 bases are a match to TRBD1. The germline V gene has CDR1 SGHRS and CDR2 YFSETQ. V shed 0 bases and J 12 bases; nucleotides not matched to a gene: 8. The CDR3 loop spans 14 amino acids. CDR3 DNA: TGCGCCAGCAGCTTGGAACAGGGGCCGTATGAACTGTTTTTT. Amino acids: CASSLEQGPYELFF. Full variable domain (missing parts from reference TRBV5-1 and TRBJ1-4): KAGVTQTPRYLIKTRGQQVTLSCSPISGHRSVSWYQQTPGQGLQFLFEYFSETQRNKGNFPGRFSGRQFSNSRSEMNVSTLELGDSALYLCASSLEQGPYELFFGSGTQLSVL.

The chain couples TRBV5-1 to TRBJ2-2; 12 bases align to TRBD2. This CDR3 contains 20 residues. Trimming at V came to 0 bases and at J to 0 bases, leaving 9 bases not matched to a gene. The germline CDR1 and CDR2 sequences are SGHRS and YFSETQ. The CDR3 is CASSLGLAGAYVANTGELFF. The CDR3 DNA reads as TGCGCCAGCAGCTTGGGACTAGCGGGAGCTTACGTTGCGAACACCGGGGAGCTGTTTTTT.

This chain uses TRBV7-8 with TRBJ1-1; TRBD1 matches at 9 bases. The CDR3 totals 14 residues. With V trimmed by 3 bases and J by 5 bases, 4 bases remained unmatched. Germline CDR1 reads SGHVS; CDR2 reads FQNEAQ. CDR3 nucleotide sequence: TGTGCCAGCAGCTTGAGGGACAGGGTTACTGAAGCTTTCTTT. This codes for CASSLRDRVTEAFF.

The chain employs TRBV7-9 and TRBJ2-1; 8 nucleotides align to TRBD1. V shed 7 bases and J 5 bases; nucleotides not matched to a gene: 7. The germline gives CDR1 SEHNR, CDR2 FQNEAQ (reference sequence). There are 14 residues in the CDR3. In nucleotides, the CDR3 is TGTGCCAGCACCTACGAGACAGGGGACAATGAGCAGTTCTTC. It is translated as CASTYETGDNEQFF. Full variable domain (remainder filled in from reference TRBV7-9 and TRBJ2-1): DTGVSQNPRHKITKRGQNVTFRCDPISEHNRLYWYRQTLGQGPEFLTYFQNEAQLEKSRLLSDRFSAERPKGSFSTLEIQRTEQGDSAMYLCASTYETGDNEQFFGPGTRLTVL.

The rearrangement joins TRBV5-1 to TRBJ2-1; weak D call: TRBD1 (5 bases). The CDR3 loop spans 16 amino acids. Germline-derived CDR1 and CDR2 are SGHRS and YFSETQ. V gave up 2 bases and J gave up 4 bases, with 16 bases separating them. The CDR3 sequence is CASSFRPSRGYNEQFF. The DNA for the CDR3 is TGCGCCAGCAGCTTCCGACCTTCAAGGGGTTACAATGAGCAGTTCTTC.

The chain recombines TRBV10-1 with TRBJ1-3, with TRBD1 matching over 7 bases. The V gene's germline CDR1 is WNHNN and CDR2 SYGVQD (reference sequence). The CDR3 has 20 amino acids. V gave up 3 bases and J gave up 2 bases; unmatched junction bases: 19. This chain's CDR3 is CASSDPGGGGESLTGNTIYF. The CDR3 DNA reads TGCGCCAGCAGTGACCCGGGTGGAGGGGGCGAGTCCTTAACTGGAAACACCATATATTTT.